The 5 T cell receptor beta chains in this list originate from one sample, sequenced in a study of shared clonotypes between healthy human individuals. Clones were sequenced by immunoSEQ multiplex PCR, and TCRdb holds only the in-frame ones, with some missing. The table has 2 million to 2.5 million clones, just over 90% seen once. Sequencing was done on a sample of naive CD4+ T cells from PBMCs. The sample's subset: CD45RA+ positively selected. These TCRs come from a man aged 18 to 35 in good health. Some clones in this sample may be carry-over from other donors' samples.

The chain carries TRBV5-3 and TRBJ2-7; D call uncertain. TRBV5-3 is recorded as an ORF, its role being uncertain. The length of the CDR3 is 15 residues. Deletions cut 8 bases from V and 4 bases from J, with 22 bases between. The CDR3 DNA is TGTGCCAGCAGCGACCCGAGGCCTGGATTATACGAGCAGTACTTC. Its translation is CASSDPRPGLYEQYF.

This clone was counted once. This same CDR3 is encoded by further DNA sequences in the sample. V is TRBV29-1 and J is TRBJ2-5; no clear D. The CDR3 is 10 residues long. The germline V and J ends were trimmed by 4 bases and 2 bases, with 2 bases remaining between them. Germline loops: CDR1 SQVTM, CDR2 ANQGSEA. The CDR3 bases are TGCAGCGTTGTACAAGAGACCCAGTACTTC. It codes for CSVVQETQYF. The whole variable domain, remainder taken from reference TRBV29-1 and TRBJ2-5, is SAVISQKPSRDICQRGTSLTIQCQVDSQVTMMFWYRQQPGQSLTLIATANQGSEATYESGFVIDKFPISRPNLTFSTLTVSNMSPEDSSIYLCSVVQETQYFGPGTRLLVL.

V is TRBV21-1 and J is TRBJ2-1; the table gives TRBD2 as D, unverified against the DNA. TRBV21-1 is reported as a pseudogene. The CDR3 is 17 amino acids. CDR3 region: CASSKGTSGRSYNEQFF. CDR3 coding DNA: TGTGCCAGCAGCAAAGGGACTAGCGGGAGGTCATACAATGAGCAGTTCTTC.

The rearrangement joins TRBV5-1 to TRBJ2-2; D not resolved. The CDR3 has 15 amino acids. The germline CDR1 and CDR2 sequences are SGHRS and YFSETQ. The V end lost 0 bases, the J end lost 5 bases, and 11 bases lay between the germline ends. The CDR3 sequence is CASSLDILGTGELFF. CDR3 in DNA: TGCGCCAGCAGCTTGGATATATTGGGGACCGGGGAGCTGTTTTTT.

The V call is TRBV28, the J call TRBJ2-1; 12 positions agree with TRBD2. Germline CDR1 is MDHEN and CDR2 is SYDVKM. This CDR3 region has 15 residues. J gave up 6 bases and V 5 bases, and 5 bases lay outside the gene matches. CDR3 sequence (DNA): TGTGCCAGCAGTGTGACTAGCGGGAGTTTCAATGAGCAGTTCTTC. This codes for CASSVTSGSFNEQFF.